This T cell receptor beta chain was documented in a study of T-cell reconstitution after alpha-beta-depleted transplantation in children (TCRdb year 2016). About the full investigation: The study quantitatively tracked T-cell immune reconstitution after TCRalphabeta/CD19-depleted allogeneic hematopoietic cell transplantation in children using TCR repertoire profiling.

This clonotype was seen only a few times. Its antigen is still unknown. Base qualities are not recorded, but no much larger clone differs from it by a single base. Receptors were amplified or captured by PCR. TCRdb names Illumina HiSeq 2500 as the instrument used. TCR libraries were prepared with molecular barcoding, using unique molecular identifiers to normalize TCRbeta repertoire quantification. TCRdb's own reprocessing of the public reads used fastp at Q25 and MiXCR and kept productive beta chains. When rows share a CDR3 protein, they turn into one entry using the most common DNA and genes. This sample holds some 400,000 distinct CDR3 sequences; about a fifth were observed only once. Together, the top ten hold 3.8% of the sample. Measured from the cysteine to the phenylalanine, the CDR3 is 14 residues long. Solely the CDR3 DNA is kept, with 42 bases framed from the first base. The germline ends are 13 bases apart after V is trimmed by 4 bases and J by 1 base. The germline V gene yields SQVTM for CDR1 and ANQGSEA for CDR2.

This TCR came from a human donor who donated a stem cell graft to a child with acute myeloid leukemia. In this chain, TRBV29-1 is recombined with TRBJ2-5; the D gene is possibly TRBD1 or TRBD2, with 6 bases matching each. The sequencing used PBMCs from the stem cell graft donor, collected from the stem cell graft. This receptor carries the CDR3 CSVARGRPQETQYF. The DNA sequence is as follows: TGCAGCGTTGCCCGGGGGCGCCCCCAAGAGACCCAGTACTTC.